The clone carrying this TCR beta chain was detected once. No antigen is known for it. The entry originates in a study of chemoradiotherapy in HPV16-positive cancers. Across the whole study: Functional T-cell assays on a couple of HPV16-positive patients' cells defined candidate HPV-specific clones and common TCR motifs. Study-wide points: During treatment, candidate HPV-specific clones and E7-related motifs expanded in tumor. Only a couple of HPV16-positive patients supplied the functional HPV-specificity definition. In HPV16-positive patients, HPV-responsive T-cell expansion tracked better recurrence-free survival.

Assay used: immunoSEQ multiplex PCR; TCRdb lists only in-frame clones, some missing. The table lists tens of thousands of clones, about 80% of them singletons. V was shortened by 9 bases and J by 0 bases, with 8 bases between the two germline ends. Germline V gene lookup returns CDR1 MDHEN and CDR2 SYDVKM. The CDR3 contains 12 residues. The V gene is TRBV28, the J gene TRBJ1-2, with D possibly being TRBD1 (6 bases). The receptor was isolated from a human donor with HPV-associated anogenital cancer. Sequences were derived from blood, sampled from a patient who underwent chemoradiotherapy. CDR3 nucleotides: TGTGCCAGTCACAGGGCTAACTATGGCTACACCTTC. It encodes CASHRANYGYTF.